This T cell receptor (beta chain) was recorded in a study of vaccination and CD4 T cells after COVID-19. With 4 bases clipped from V and 9 bases from J, the junction kept 5 bases outside the gene matches. There are 13 residues in the CDR3. Germline V gene data show CDR1 as MNHEY and CDR2 as SVGAGI. Cultured CD4+ T-cell DNA underwent Oncomine TCR Beta short-read sequencing. TCRdb called the PCR reads again in MiXCR, with one record for every CDR3 protein. The table has some 19,000 distinct CDR3 sequences, about 40% seen once. Regarding this clonotype: Its antigen is not identified.

Treatment noted: approximately nine-day PBMC culture with coronavirus spike peptide pools or control peptides (ViraFEST assay). Sequenced input: CD4+ T cells from blood, cultured in vitro. The V and J genes are TRBV6-5 and TRBJ1-1; 10 bases are a match to TRBD1. The sequence was collected from a human donor who had recovered from COVID-19. The CDR3 sequence is CASSSRTGGKAFF. The CDR3 region has the DNA TGTGCCAGCAGTTCCCGGACAGGGGGTAAAGCTTTCTTT.